A selection of T cell receptor beta chains follows, all from one sample in a study of blood T cell repertoires in COVID-19. This table comes from immunoSEQ multiplex PCR, and its TCRdb copy is limited to in-frame clones, with some not included. The sample shows roughly 120,000 clones, approximately 84% of them seen only once. The sample consisted of peripheral blood. Every receptor here comes from a man in his forties or fifties with acute or convalescent COVID-19. Each CDR3 is given with its conserved first and last residue. The D gene is left open where the match is weak. Size is omitted from some rows. Given values are once, few, many or a class for expanded clones.

size | J | V | D | CDR3 | DNA
- | TRBJ2-5 | TRBV5-4 | TRBD2 | CASKPRGGNQETQYF | TGTGCCAGCAAACCCCGGGGGGGGAACCAAGAGACCCAGTACTTC
- | TRBJ2-1 | TRBV7-2 | - | CASSEEGGYGSSYNEQFF | TGTGCCAGCAGCGAAGAGGGTGGGTACGGGAGCTCCTACAATGAGCAGTTCTTC
- | TRBJ1-6 | TRBV30 | - | CAWRPVLKSYNSPLHF | TGTGCCTGGAGACCGGTCCTTAAGTCCTATAATTCACCCCTCCACTTT
- | TRBJ2-6 | TRBV5-4 | TRBD1 | CASRGGQGATPGANVLTF | TGTGCCAGCAGAGGGGGACAGGGGGCTACCCCTGGGGCCAACGTCCTGACTTTC
- | TRBJ2-3 | TRBV29-1 | - | CSVEGSASTDTQYF | TGCAGCGTTGAAGGTAGTGCTAGCACAGATACGCAGTATTTT
few | TRBJ2-1 | TRBV25-1 | TRBD2 | CASSGGGGNEQFF | TGTGCCAGCAGTGGGGGGGGAGGGAATGAGCAGTTCTTC
- | TRBJ1-5 | TRBV19 | - | CASSRLQGEGQPQHF | TGTGCCAGTAGTAGGTTGCAGGGTGAAGGTCAGCCCCAGCATTTT
- | TRBJ2-5 | TRBV11-2 | TRBD2 | CASSLRGGAAETQYF | TGTGCCAGCAGCTTACGCGGGGGGGCAGCGGAGACCCAGTACTTC
- | TRBJ1-5 | TRBV19 | - | CASSIQINQPQHF | TGTGCCAGTAGTATCCAGATCAATCAGCCCCAGCATTTT
- | TRBJ2-3 | TRBV30 | TRBD1 | CAWSRQGFSSDTQYF | TGTGCCTGGAGCCGACAGGGATTCTCTTCAGATACGCAGTATTTT
- | TRBJ1-2 | TRBV20-1 | - | CSASPTEFLDGYTF | TGCAGTGCTAGTCCGACTGAGTTTCTGGATGGCTACACCTTC
- | TRBJ2-3 | TRBV29-1 | TRBD1 | CSGQGLSTDTQYF | TGCAGCGGACAGGGGCTGAGCACAGATACGCAGTATTTT
- | TRBJ2-1 | TRBV27 | TRBD2 | CASRPAGVINEQFF | TGTGCCAGCAGGCCGGCGGGGGTAATTAATGAGCAGTTCTTC
- | TRBJ1-4 | TRBV27 | - | CASSFRRENEKLFF | TGTGCCAGCAGTTTTCGTCGGGAGAATGAAAAACTGTTTTTT
- | TRBJ2-5 | TRBV9 | TRBD1 | CASSARDSYQETQYF | TGTGCCAGCAGCGCCCGGGACAGTTACCAAGAGACCCAGTACTTC
- | TRBJ2-1 | TRBV25-1 | TRBD1 | CASSDPGQGDYEQFF | TGTGCCAGCAGTGACCCGGGACAGGGGGATTATGAGCAGTTCTTC
- | TRBJ2-7 | TRBV2 | TRBD1 | CASRGGTGRNEQYF | TGTGCCAGCAGGGGGGGGACAGGGCGGAACGAGCAGTACTTC
- | TRBJ2-1 | TRBV7-9 | - | CASSQVTGVNEQFF | TGTGCCAGCAGTCAGGTGACAGGAGTCAATGAGCAGTTCTTC
- | TRBJ2-7 | TRBV7-2 | - | CASSYAGGAYEQYF | TGTGCCAGCAGCTACGCAGGAGGGGCCTACGAGCAGTACTTC
- | TRBJ1-4 | TRBV2 | TRBD1 | CASSGGQVPNEKLFF | TGTGCCAGCAGTGGAGGACAGGTGCCTAATGAAAAACTGTTTTTT
- | TRBJ1-6 | TRBV30 | TRBD1 | CAWIMQGASRGFRPNSPLHF | TGTGCCTGGATAATGCAGGGGGCGAGTCGGGGATTTCGGCCGAATTCACCCCTCCACTTT
- | TRBJ1-5 | TRBV19 | TRBD1 | CASSIGTGGQPQHF | TGTGCCAGTAGTATAGGGACAGGGGGACAGCCCCAGCATTTT
- | TRBJ1-5 | TRBV7-8 | - | CASSLARNQPQHF | TGTGCCAGCAGCTTAGCGAGAAATCAGCCCCAGCATTTT
- | TRBJ2-5 | TRBV14 | - | CASSKTWERDIQETQYF | TGTGCCAGCAGCAAAACCTGGGAAAGGGACATCCAAGAGACCCAGTACTTC
few | TRBJ2-1 | TRBV21-1 | - | CASSKVDRVAGDNEQFF | TGTGCCAGCAGCAAAGTTGATAGGGTAGCGGGGGACAATGAGCAGTTCTTC
once | TRBJ2-2 | TRBV4-2 | - | CASSQAGTGELFF | TGTGCCAGCAGCCAAGCGGGCACCGGGGAGCTGTTTTTT
- | TRBJ2-3 | TRBV5-6 | - | CASSPAGTDTQYF | TGTGCCAGCAGTCCTGCAGGGACAGATACGCAGTATTTT
- | TRBJ2-7 | TRBV3-1/TRBV3-2 | TRBD2 | CASSQSPSGGNEQYF | TGTGCCAGCAGCCAAAGTCCTAGCGGGGGGAACGAGCAGTACTTC
- | TRBJ1-2 | TRBV6-2/TRBV6-3 | - | CASSYSPRTLGYTF | TGTGCCAGCAGTTACTCACCCAGGACACTTGGCTACACCTTC
- | TRBJ2-5 | TRBV7-9 | TRBD1 | CASSPRTGGRETQYF | TGTGCCAGCAGCCCACGGACAGGGGGGCGGGAGACCCAGTACTTC
- | TRBJ2-7 | TRBV2 | TRBD1 | CASRKRQGGSYEQYF | TGTGCCAGCAGGAAACGACAGGGGGGGAGCTACGAGCAGTACTTC
- | TRBJ1-6 | TRBV7-9 | - | CASSLRGGNSPLHF | TGTGCCAGCAGCTTAAGGGGCGGAAATTCACCCCTCCACTTT
- | TRBJ2-5 | TRBV4-2 | TRBD2 | CASSQDSLAGGRVETQYF | TGTGCCAGCAGCCAAGATAGCCTAGCGGGGGGGCGTGTGGAGACCCAGTACTTC
- | TRBJ2-3 | TRBV14 | TRBD1 | CASSQIRTGRTDTQYF | TGTGCCAGCAGCCAGATTCGGACAGGCCGCACAGATACGCAGTATTTT
- | TRBJ2-3 | TRBV7-3 | TRBD2 | CASSPDRTRGDTQYF | TGTGCCAGCAGCCCCGACCGGACTAGAGGTGATACGCAGTATTTT
- | TRBJ1-5 | TRBV5-8 | TRBD1 | CASSPGQGLGRNQPQHF | TGTGCCAGCAGCCCGGGACAGGGCCTCGGGCGCAATCAGCCCCAGCATTTT
- | TRBJ2-1 | TRBV7-2 | - | CATGQRLHNEQFF | TGTGCCACTGGACAGCGCCTTCACAATGAGCAGTTCTTC
few | TRBJ1-1 | TRBV19 | TRBD1 | CASSSYRGWAEAFF | TGTGCCAGTAGTTCGTACAGGGGTTGGGCTGAAGCTTTCTTT
- | TRBJ2-7 | TRBV7-9 | - | CASSLPDRNHEQYF | TGTGCCAGCAGCCTTCCTGACAGGAACCACGAGCAGTACTTC
- | TRBJ1-5 | TRBV19 | TRBD1 | CASRGGQYNQPQHF | TGTGCCAGTAGGGGGGGACAGTACAATCAGCCCCAGCATTTT
- | TRBJ2-5 | TRBV4-1 | TRBD2 | CASSQDGGGPETQYF | TGCGCCAGCAGCCAAGATGGCGGGGGGCCCGAGACCCAGTACTTC
- | TRBJ2-7 | TRBV7-9 | - | CASSLPGGSRNEQYF | TGTGCCAGCAGCTTGCCGGGGGGCAGTAGAAACGAGCAGTACTTC
- | TRBJ1-5 | TRBV27 | TRBD1 | CASSPLQGITQPQHF | TGTGCCAGCAGTCCCTTACAGGGGATAACACAGCCCCAGCATTTT
- | TRBJ1-5 | TRBV12-3/TRBV12-4 | - | CASKSYSNQPQHF | TGTGCCAGCAAGAGCTATAGCAATCAGCCCCAGCATTTT
- | TRBJ1-4 | TRBV3-1/TRBV3-2 | TRBD1 | CASSHSSGTGNEKLFF | TGTGCCAGCAGCCACTCTTCCGGGACAGGCAATGAAAAACTGTTTTTT
- | TRBJ2-7 | TRBV10-1 | TRBD1 | CASSDMDRSDYEQYF | TGCGCCAGCAGTGACATGGACAGGTCCGACTACGAGCAGTACTTC
- | TRBJ2-1 | TRBV11-3 | TRBD1 | CASSRQGQGNEQFF | TGTGCCAGCAGCCGACAGGGTCAAGGCAATGAGCAGTTCTTC
- | TRBJ2-3 | TRBV10-3 | TRBD2 | CAISESSLAGATDTQYF | TGTGCCATCAGTGAGTCGAGCCTAGCGGGGGCCACAGATACGCAGTATTTT
- | TRBJ2-1 | TRBV19 | - | CASSIRSGRYQEQFF | TGTGCCAGTAGTATTAGGTCAGGGAGGTATCAGGAGCAGTTCTTC
few | TRBJ1-1 | TRBV7-3 | - | CASSTTPSNTEAFF | TGTGCCAGCAGCACCACTCCTTCAAACACTGAAGCTTTCTTT
- | TRBJ2-5 | TRBV2 | TRBD2 | CASSEGGGAWETQYF | TGTGCCAGCAGTGAAGGCGGGGGGGCGTGGGAGACCCAGTACTTC
- | TRBJ2-1 | TRBV7-3 | TRBD2 | CASSPQGREYNEQFF | TGTGCCAGCAGCCCGCAAGGGAGGGAGTACAATGAGCAGTTCTTC
- | TRBJ1-3 | TRBV15 | - | CATSMGQGTFSGNTIYF | TGTGCCACCAGCATGGGGCAGGGAACCTTCTCTGGAAACACCATATATTTT
- | TRBJ2-3 | TRBV15 | - | CATSSHPRSSSTDTQYF | TGTGCCACCAGCAGTCACCCGAGGTCTTCTAGCACAGATACGCAGTATTTT
- | TRBJ1-1 | TRBV12-3/TRBV12-4 | - | CASSLVWATEAFF | TGTGCCAGCAGTTTAGTTTGGGCCACTGAAGCTTTCTTT
- | TRBJ1-2 | TRBV3-1/TRBV3-2 | - | CASSQEAGGPSFGYTF | TGTGCCAGCAGCCAAGAGGCGGGAGGGCCTTCCTTTGGCTACACCTTC
- | TRBJ2-7 | TRBV27 | TRBD1 | CASGRGLFYEQYF | TGTGCCAGCGGCAGGGGGCTTTTCTACGAGCAGTACTTC
- | TRBJ2-2 | TRBV4-1 | - | CASSQDWASKLFF | TGCGCCAGCAGCCAAGATTGGGCCTCGAAGCTGTTTTTT
- | TRBJ2-5 | TRBV7-3 | TRBD2 | CASSFLAGAQETQYF | TGTGCCAGCAGCTTCCTAGCGGGGGCCCAAGAGACCCAGTACTTC
few | TRBJ2-7 | TRBV5-1 | - | CASSLALSFRGSYEQYF | TGCGCCAGCAGCTTGGCGTTGTCGTTTCGGGGCTCCTACGAGCAGTACTTC